The rows below give T cell receptor beta chains drawn from one sample of a study of blood T cell repertoires in COVID-19. Some clones are missing from TCRdb's copy, which holds only in-frame ones; the method was immunoSEQ multiplex PCR. The sample includes about 330,000 clones, 85% to 90% seen only once; the top ten take approximately 4%. Sequenced input: peripheral blood. The source is a woman in her forties or fifties with active or convalescent COVID-19. Each CDR3 is given with its conserved first and last residue. Fields, in order: V gene, D gene, J gene, CDR3 protein. D genes are given only for firm matches.

>TRBV19|NA|TRBJ2-1
CASSTMGLTDSYNEQFF
>TRBV18|NA|TRBJ1-2
CASSPLAGASTYGYTF
>TRBV24-1|NA|TRBJ2-1
CATSDAGSNEQFF
>TRBV27|NA|TRBJ2-7
CASSWSLTATSEQYF
>TRBV12-5|NA|TRBJ1-1
CASGPNRDSSGTEAFF
>TRBV6-5|NA|TRBJ1-1
CASSYSRGAKTEAFF
>TRBV5-1|TRBD1|TRBJ1-2
CASSLGGQGERGYTF
>TRBV28|NA|TRBJ1-3
CASIGKSSSGNTIYF
>TRBV28|NA|TRBJ1-2
CASSHRGQGRGYTF
>TRBV6-2/TRBV6-3|NA|TRBJ2-7
CASSTWVDFGYEQYF
>TRBV7-9|TRBD2|TRBJ2-2
CASSFAGAGTGELFF
>TRBV5-1|TRBD1|TRBJ2-4
CASSLGQGTGKNIQYF
>TRBV19|NA|TRBJ2-1
CASSTGVGAGEQFF